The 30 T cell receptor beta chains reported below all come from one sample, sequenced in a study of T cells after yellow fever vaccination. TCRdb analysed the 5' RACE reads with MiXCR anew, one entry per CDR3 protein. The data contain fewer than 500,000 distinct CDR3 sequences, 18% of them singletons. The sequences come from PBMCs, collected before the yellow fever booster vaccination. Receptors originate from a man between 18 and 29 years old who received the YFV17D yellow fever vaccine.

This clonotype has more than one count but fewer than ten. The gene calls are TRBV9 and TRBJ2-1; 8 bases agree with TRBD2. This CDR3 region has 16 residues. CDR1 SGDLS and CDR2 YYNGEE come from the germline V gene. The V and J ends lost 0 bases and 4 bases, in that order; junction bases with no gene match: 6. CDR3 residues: CASSVAFGGGYNEQFF. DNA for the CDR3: TGTGCCAGCAGCGTAGCTTTTGGCGGGGGGTACAATGAGCAGTTCTTC.

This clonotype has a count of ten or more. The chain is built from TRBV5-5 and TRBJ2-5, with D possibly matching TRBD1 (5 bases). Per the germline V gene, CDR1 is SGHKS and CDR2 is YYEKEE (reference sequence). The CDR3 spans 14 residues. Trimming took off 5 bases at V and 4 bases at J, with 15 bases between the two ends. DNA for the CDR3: TGTGCCAGCAGGTCAGGGTACGGACGAGAGACCCAGTACTTC. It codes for CASRSGYGRETQYF.

The CDR3 DNA sequence: TGTGCTAGTGGTGTAGCGGGGAGCTCCTACGAGCAGTACTTC. This encodes CASGVAGSSYEQYF. The genes are TRBV12-5 and TRBJ2-7; 8 nucleotides line up with TRBD2. The ends lost 5 bases at V and 0 bases at J; junction bases unmatched: 3. This CDR3 comprises 14 residues. Looked up from germline, CDR1 is LGHNT and CDR2 is FRNRAP.

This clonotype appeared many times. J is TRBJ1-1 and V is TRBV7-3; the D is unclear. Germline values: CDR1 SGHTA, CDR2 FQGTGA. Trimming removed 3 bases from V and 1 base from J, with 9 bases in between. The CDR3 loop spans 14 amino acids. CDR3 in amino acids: CASSLNVGNTEAFF. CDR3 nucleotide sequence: TGTGCCAGCAGCTTGAATGTGGGGAACACTGAAGCTTTCTTT.

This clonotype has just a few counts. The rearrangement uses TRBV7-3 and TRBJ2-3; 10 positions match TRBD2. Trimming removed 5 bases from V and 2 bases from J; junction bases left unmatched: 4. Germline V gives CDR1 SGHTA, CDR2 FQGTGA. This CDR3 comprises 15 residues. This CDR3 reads CASSALAGNTDTQYF. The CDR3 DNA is TGTGCCAGCAGCGCACTAGCGGGGAACACAGATACGCAGTATTTT.

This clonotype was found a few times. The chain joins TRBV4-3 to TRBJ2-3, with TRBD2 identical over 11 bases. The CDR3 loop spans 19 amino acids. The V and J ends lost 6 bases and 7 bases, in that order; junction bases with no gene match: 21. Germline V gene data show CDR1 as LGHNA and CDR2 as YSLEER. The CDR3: CASSQRGLAGGLPGNTQYF. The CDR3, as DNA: TGCGCCAGCAGTCAAAGGGGGCTAGCGGGGGGTCTCCCTGGTAATACGCAGTATTTT.

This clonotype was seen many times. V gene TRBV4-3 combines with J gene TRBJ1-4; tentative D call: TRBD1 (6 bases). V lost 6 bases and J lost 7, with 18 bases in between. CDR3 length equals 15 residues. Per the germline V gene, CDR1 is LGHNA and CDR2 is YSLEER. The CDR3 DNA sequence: TGCGCCAGCAGTCTAGGCGGGGGGCAAAGTGAAAAACTGTTTTTT. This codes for CASSLGGGQSEKLFF.

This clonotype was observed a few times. CDR3 residues: CASSSKAGANVLTF. The DNA for the CDR3 is TGTGCCAGCTCCTCTAAGGCCGGGGCCAACGTCCTGACTTTC. The genes are TRBV12-3 or TRBV12-4 and TRBJ2-6; no firm D call. Trimming pared 8 bases from V and 4 bases from J, leaving 12 bases between. The CDR3 loop spans 14 amino acids.

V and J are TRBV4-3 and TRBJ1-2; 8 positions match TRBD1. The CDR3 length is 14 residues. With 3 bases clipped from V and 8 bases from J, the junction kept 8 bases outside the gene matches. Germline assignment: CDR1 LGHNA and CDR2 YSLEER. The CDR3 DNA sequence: TGCGCCAGCAGCCAGGACAGGGAGGTGGAAGGCTACACCTTC. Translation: CASSQDREVEGYTF.

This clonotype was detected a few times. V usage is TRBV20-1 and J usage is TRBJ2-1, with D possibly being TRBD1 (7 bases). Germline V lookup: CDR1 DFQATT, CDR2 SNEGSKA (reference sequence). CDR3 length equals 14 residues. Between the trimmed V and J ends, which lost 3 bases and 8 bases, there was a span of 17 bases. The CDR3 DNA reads TGCAGTGCTAGTCAGGGGGGCGAGAAGGATGAGCAGTTCTTC. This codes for CSASQGGEKDEQFF.

The chain's CDR3 is CACGRTSEDIQYF. The CDR3 DNA follows: TGTGCCTGCGGACGGACTAGCGAAGACATTCAGTACTTC. The chain recombines TRBV2 with TRBJ2-4; the match to TRBD2 covers 9 bases. The CDR3 has 13 amino acids. CDR1 is SNHLY and CDR2 is FYNNEI in the germline V gene. Trimming removed 11 bases from V and 8 bases from J; junction bases left unmatched: 10. Supplemented by reference TRBV2 and TRBJ2-4, the full variable domain reads EPEVTQTPSHQVTQMGQEVILRCVPISNHLYFYWYRQILGQKVEFLVSFYNNEISEKSEIFDDQFSVERPDGSNFTLKIRSTKLEDSAMYFCACGRTSEDIQYFGAGTRLSVL.

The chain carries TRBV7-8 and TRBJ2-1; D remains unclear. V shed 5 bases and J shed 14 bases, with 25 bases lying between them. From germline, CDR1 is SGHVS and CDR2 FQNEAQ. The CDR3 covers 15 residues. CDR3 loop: CASSLHTMDGSSKFF. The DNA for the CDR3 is TGTGCCAGCAGCCTACATACTATGGACGGCTCGTCTAAGTTCTTC.

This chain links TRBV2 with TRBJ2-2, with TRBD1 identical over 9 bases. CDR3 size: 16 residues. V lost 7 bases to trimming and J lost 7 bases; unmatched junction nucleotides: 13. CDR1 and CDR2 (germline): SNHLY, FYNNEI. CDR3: CASTMIRDREGGELFF. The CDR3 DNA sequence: TGTGCCAGCACAATGATCCGGGACAGGGAAGGCGGGGAGCTGTTTTTT. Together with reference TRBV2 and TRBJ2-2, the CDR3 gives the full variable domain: EPEVTQTPSHQVTQMGQEVILRCVPISNHLYFYWYRQILGQKVEFLVSFYNNEISEKSEIFDDQFSVERPDGSNFTLKIRSTKLEDSAMYFCASTMIRDREGGELFFGEGSRLTVL.

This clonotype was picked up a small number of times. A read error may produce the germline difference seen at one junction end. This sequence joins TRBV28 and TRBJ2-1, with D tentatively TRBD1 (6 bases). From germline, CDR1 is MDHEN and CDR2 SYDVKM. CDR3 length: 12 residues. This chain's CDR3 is CASSLRGSRSGF. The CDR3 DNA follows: TGTGCCAGCAGCCTTAGGGGGTCGCGGAGCGGCTTC.

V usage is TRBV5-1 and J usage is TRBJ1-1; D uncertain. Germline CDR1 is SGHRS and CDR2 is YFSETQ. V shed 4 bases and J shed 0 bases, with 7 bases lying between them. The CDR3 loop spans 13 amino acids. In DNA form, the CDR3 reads TGCGCCAGCAGCGGTCAGTTGAACACTGAAGCTTTCTTT. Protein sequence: CASSGQLNTEAFF.

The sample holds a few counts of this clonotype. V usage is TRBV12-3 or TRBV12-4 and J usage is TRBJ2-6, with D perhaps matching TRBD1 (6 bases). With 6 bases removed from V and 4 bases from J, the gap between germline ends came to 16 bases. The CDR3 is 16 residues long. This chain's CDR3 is CASRLTPGAGANVLTF. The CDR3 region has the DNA TGTGCCAGCAGACTTACTCCAGGGGCAGGGGCCAACGTCCTGACTTTC.

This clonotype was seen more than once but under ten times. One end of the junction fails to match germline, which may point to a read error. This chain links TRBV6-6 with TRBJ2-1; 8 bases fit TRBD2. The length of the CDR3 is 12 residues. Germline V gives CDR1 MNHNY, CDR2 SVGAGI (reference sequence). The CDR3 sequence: CASSYPGGLVTF. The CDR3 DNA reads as TGTGCCAGCAGTTACCCGGGGGGACTAGTTACCTTC.

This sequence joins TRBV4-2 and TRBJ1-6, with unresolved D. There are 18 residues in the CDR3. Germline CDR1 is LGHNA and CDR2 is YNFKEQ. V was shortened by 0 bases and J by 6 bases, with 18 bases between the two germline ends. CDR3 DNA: TGTGCCAGCAGCCAAGATGAGGCCCGGGTTAGTGGTAATTCACCCCTCCACTTT. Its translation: CASSQDEARVSGNSPLHF.

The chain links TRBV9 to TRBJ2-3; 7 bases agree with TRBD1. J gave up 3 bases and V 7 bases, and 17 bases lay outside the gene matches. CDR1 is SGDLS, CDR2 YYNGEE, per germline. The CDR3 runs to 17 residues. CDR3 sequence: CASSEGATGVVTDTQYF. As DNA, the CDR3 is TGTGCCAGCTCCGAGGGGGCAACAGGGGTAGTTACAGATACGCAGTATTTT.

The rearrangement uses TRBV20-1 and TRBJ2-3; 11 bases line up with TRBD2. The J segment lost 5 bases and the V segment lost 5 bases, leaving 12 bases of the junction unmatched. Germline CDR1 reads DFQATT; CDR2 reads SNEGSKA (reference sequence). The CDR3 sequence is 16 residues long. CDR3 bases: TGCAGTGCTGCTCACACAACTAGCGGGGGTGAAGATACGCAGTATTTT. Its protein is CSAAHTTSGGEDTQYF.

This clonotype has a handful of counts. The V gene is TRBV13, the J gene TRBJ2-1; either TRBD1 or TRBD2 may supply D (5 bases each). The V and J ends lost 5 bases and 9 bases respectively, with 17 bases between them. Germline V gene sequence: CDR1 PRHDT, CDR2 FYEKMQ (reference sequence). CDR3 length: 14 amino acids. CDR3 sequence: CASSTYGASGEQFF. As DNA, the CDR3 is TGTGCCAGCAGCACATACGGGGCCTCGGGTGAGCAGTTCTTC.

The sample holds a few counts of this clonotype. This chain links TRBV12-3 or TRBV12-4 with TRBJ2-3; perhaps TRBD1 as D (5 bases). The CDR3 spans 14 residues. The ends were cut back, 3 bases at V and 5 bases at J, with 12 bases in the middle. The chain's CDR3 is CASSFNYQGDTQYF. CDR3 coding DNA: TGTGCCAGCAGTTTCAACTATCAGGGAGATACGCAGTATTTT.

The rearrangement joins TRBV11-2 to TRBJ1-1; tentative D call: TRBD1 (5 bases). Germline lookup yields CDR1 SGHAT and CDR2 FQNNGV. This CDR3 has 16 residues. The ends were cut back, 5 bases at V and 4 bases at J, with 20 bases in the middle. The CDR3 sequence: CASSNSPRGAGTEAFF. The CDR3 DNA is TGTGCCAGCAGCAATTCTCCTAGGGGCGCGGGCACTGAAGCTTTCTTT.

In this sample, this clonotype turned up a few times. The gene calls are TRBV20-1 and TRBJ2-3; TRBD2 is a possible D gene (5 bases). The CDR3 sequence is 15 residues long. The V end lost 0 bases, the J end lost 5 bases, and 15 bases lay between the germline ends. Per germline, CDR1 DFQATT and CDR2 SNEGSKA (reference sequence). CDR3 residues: CSARDRVLAIDTQYF. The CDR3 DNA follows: TGCAGTGCTAGAGATCGGGTGCTAGCAATAGATACGCAGTATTTT.

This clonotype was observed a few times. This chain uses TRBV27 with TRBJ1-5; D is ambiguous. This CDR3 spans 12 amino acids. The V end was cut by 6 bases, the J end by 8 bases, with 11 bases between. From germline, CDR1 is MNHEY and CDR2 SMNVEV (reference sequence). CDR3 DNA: TGTGCCAGCAGCCGCCTTCGGGAGCCCCAGCATTTT. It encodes CASSRLREPQHF.

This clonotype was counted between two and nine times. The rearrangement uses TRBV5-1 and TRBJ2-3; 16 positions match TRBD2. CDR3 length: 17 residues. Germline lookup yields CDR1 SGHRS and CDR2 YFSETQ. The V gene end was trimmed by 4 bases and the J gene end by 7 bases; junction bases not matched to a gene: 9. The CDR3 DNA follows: TGCGCCAGCAGCGTCTCGGGACTAGCGGGGGGGCAATATACGCAGTATTTT. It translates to CASSVSGLAGGQYTQYF.

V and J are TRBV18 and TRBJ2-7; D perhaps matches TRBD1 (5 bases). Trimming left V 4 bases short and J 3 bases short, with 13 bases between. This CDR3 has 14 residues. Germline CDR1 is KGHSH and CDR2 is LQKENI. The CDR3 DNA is TGTGCCAGCTCACTAACGACAGTATTCTACGAGCAGTACTTC. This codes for CASSLTTVFYEQYF.

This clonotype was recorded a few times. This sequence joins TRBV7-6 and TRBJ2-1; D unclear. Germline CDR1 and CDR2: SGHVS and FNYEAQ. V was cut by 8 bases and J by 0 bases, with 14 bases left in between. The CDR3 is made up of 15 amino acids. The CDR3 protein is CASGPAWGSYNEQFF. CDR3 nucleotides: TGTGCCAGCGGCCCGGCGTGGGGCTCCTACAATGAGCAGTTCTTC.

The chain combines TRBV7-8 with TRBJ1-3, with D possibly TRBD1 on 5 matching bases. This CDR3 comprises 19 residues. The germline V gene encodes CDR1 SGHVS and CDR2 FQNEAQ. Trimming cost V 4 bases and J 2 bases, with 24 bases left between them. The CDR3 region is CASSSQDSFSRRTGNTIYF. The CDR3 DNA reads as TGTGCCAGCAGCTCACAAGACAGCTTCAGTCGAAGAACTGGAAACACCATATATTTT.

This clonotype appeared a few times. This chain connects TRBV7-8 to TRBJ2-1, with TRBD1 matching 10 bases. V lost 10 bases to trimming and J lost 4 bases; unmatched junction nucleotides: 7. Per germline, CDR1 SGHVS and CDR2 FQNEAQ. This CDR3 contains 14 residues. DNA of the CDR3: TGTGCCACCAGACCGGGACAGGGGTACAATGAGCAGTTCTTC. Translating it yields CATRPGQGYNEQFF.